One sample yielded the 22 T cell receptor beta chains listed below, sequenced in a study of immune evolution from preneoplasia to lung adenocarcinoma. Profiled with immunoSEQ multiplex PCR; TCRdb holds only in-frame clones, not every one. The sample consists of roughly 3,000 clones, over 70% of them appearing once. Sequenced sample: FFPE adjacent normal lung tissue. The receptor set was obtained from an older donor with lung adenocarcinoma.

The chain employs TRBV30 and TRBJ2-5; 7 nucleotides line up with TRBD1. J lost 0 bases, V lost 0 bases, and 7 bases had no gene match. The germline V gene has CDR1 GTSNPN and CDR2 SVGIG (reference sequence). CDR3 length equals 16 residues. The CDR3 here is CAWSVRAGGNQETQYF. The CDR3 DNA reads as TGTGCCTGGAGTGTTCGGGCAGGGGGTAACCAAGAGACCCAGTACTTC. Full variable domain (outside the CDR3, taken from reference TRBV30 and TRBJ2-5): SQTIHQWPATLVQPVGSPLSLECTVEGTSNPNLYWYRQAAGRGLQLLFYSVGIGQISSEVPQNLSASRPQDRQFILSSKKLLLSDSGFYLCAWSVRAGGNQETQYFGPGTRLLVL.

The CDR3, as DNA: TGTGCCAGCAGCGTAGGAAGCACAGATACGCAGTATTTT. Its protein product is CASSVGSTDTQYF. The J gene is TRBJ2-3, the V gene TRBV9; D is unclear. V was shortened by 0 bases and J by 0 bases, with 2 bases between the two germline ends. The CDR3 is made up of 13 amino acids. Germline V lookup: CDR1 SGDLS, CDR2 YYNGEE.

The chain combines TRBV9 with TRBJ2-7, with D perhaps matching TRBD1 (6 bases). The germline V gene encodes CDR1 SGDLS and CDR2 YYNGEE. The length of the CDR3 is 15 residues. With 4 bases removed from V and 3 bases from J, the gap between germline ends came to 17 bases. CDR3 nucleotide sequence: TGTGCCAGCAGCAAACGACAGGCGAGGGACTACGAGCAGTACTTC. Residues: CASSKRQARDYEQYF.

This sequence joins TRBV19 and TRBJ2-6, with TRBD1 identical over 7 bases. This CDR3 spans 17 amino acids. With 8 bases clipped from V and 2 bases from J, the junction kept 12 bases outside the gene matches. Germline CDR1 is LNHDA and CDR2 is SQIVND (reference sequence). The CDR3 spells CASSPGQKGAGANVLTF. Here the CDR3 DNA reads TGTGCCAGTTCACCGGGACAGAAGGGAGCTGGGGCCAACGTCCTGACTTTC. The complete variable domain, with remaining parts taken from reference TRBV19 and TRBJ2-6, reads DGGITQSPKYLFRKEGQNVTLSCEQNLNHDAMYWYRQDPGQGLRLIYYSQIVNDFQKGDIAEGYSVSREKKESFPLTVTSAQKNPTAFYLCASSPGQKGAGANVLTFGAGSRLTVL.

The V and J genes are TRBV30 and TRBJ2-1, with 8 positions matching TRBD2. This CDR3 is 17 amino acids long. Unmatched junction bases numbered 13, after V lost 0 bases and J lost 6 bases. Per the germline V gene, CDR1 is GTSNPN and CDR2 is SVGIG (reference sequence). CDR3 amino acids: CAWSVRLGGLVSNEQFF. In DNA, the CDR3 is TGTGCCTGGAGTGTACGGTTGGGGGGACTAGTTAGCAATGAGCAGTTCTTC. The variable domain in full, completed from reference TRBV30 and TRBJ2-1, reads SQTIHQWPATLVQPVGSPLSLECTVEGTSNPNLYWYRQAAGRGLQLLFYSVGIGQISSEVPQNLSASRPQDRQFILSSKKLLLSDSGFYLCAWSVRLGGLVSNEQFFGPGTRLTVL.

In its sample, this clone was seen once. The V call is TRBV6-1, the J call TRBJ1-1; tentatively, D is TRBD1 (5 bases). Looked up from germline, CDR1 is MNHNS and CDR2 is SASEGT. This CDR3 contains 11 residues. The germline V and J ends were trimmed by 10 bases and 11 bases, with 17 bases remaining between them. The CDR3 nucleotides read TGTGCCACCCGGGACGGTGGTAGGGCTTTCTTT. Translating it yields CATRDGGRAFF.

This clone was seen only once. The chain carries TRBV7-9 and TRBJ2-1; 14 bases are a match to TRBD2. This CDR3 is 17 amino acids long. V shed 2 bases and J 8 bases; nucleotides not matched to a gene: 8. Germline V lookup: CDR1 SEHNR, CDR2 FQNEAQ (reference sequence). CDR3 protein: CASSLPPGLAGVDEQFF. CDR3 nucleotides: TGTGCCAGCAGCTTACCACCGGGACTAGCGGGAGTGGATGAGCAGTTCTTC.

The rearrangement links TRBV29-1 to TRBJ2-3; D might be TRBD1 (5 bases). V dropped 3 bases and J dropped 4 bases, with 8 bases sitting between them. Germline values: CDR1 SQVTM, CDR2 ANQGSEA. CDR3 length equals 12 residues. Here the CDR3 reads CSVDDSPDTQYF. CDR3 DNA: TGCAGCGTTGACGACAGTCCAGATACGCAGTATTTT.

The rearrangement uses TRBV29-1 and TRBJ2-3; perhaps D is TRBD1 or TRBD2 (5 bases each). The germline CDR1 and CDR2 sequences are SQVTM and ANQGSEA. The V gene lost 4 bases and the J gene lost 14 bases, with 13 bases spanning the gap. The CDR3 loop spans 10 amino acids. The chain's CDR3 is CSVVGAGLYF. As DNA, the CDR3 is TGCAGCGTTGTCGGGGCTGGACTGTATTTT.

This chain uses TRBV2 with TRBJ1-1; D is perhaps TRBD1 (5 bases). The CDR3 length is 11 residues. V was cut by 5 bases and J by 6 bases, with 7 bases left in between. Germline V gives CDR1 SNHLY, CDR2 FYNNEI. This CDR3 reads CASSPTAEAFF. The CDR3 region has the DNA TGTGCCAGCAGTCCGACAGCTGAAGCTTTCTTT.

The rearrangement joins TRBV4-1 to TRBJ2-7, with 11 positions matching TRBD1. This CDR3 contains 17 residues. Germline assignment: CDR1 MGHRA and CDR2 YSYEKL. With 5 bases clipped from V and 5 bases from J, the junction kept 14 bases outside the gene matches. The CDR3 is CASSSLYYRDRGDEQYF. In nucleotides, the CDR3 is TGCGCCAGCAGCTCCCTTTACTACCGGGACAGGGGGGACGAGCAGTACTTC.

The chain is built from TRBV5-1 and TRBJ1-1; weak D call: TRBD1 (5 bases). The CDR3 is 13 residues long. From germline, CDR1 is SGHRS and CDR2 YFSETQ. Trimming took 7 bases from V and 4 from J, leaving 14 bases between them. The CDR3 sequence: CASAAPGGTEAFF. Written as DNA, the CDR3 is TGCGCCAGCGCCGCTCCCGGGGGCACTGAAGCTTTCTTT.

Comment on this clone: Relative to the germline gene, one junction end is altered; a read error may explain this. The chain employs TRBV4-3 and TRBJ1-5, with a tentative D call TRBD1 (6 bases). The germline V gene encodes CDR1 LGHNA and CDR2 YSLEER. The CDR3 extends over 15 amino acids. This CDR3 reads CASSQEIQGFQPQHF. In DNA form, the CDR3 reads TGCGCCAGCAGTCAAGAAATTCAGGGGTTTCAGCCCCAGCATTTT.

This clone is large in the sample. This rearrangement joins TRBV13 to TRBJ2-7; 11 bases map to TRBD2. The length of the CDR3 is 14 residues. Germline loops: CDR1 PRHDT, CDR2 FYEKMQ (reference sequence). The V segment lost 8 bases and the J segment 5 bases; nucleotides outside the gene matches: 8. CDR3 region: CASGASGRMDEQYF. DNA of the CDR3: TGTGCCAGCGGCGCTAGCGGGAGGATGGACGAGCAGTACTTC.

This chain uses TRBV7-2 with TRBJ2-7; D may correspond to TRBD1 or TRBD2 (5 bases each). V lost 2 bases, J lost 1 base, and 12 bases lay in between. This CDR3 spans 15 amino acids. CDR1 and CDR2 (germline): SGHTA, FQGNSA. CDR3: CASSLLVGPSYEQYF. In nucleotides, the CDR3 is TGTGCCAGCAGCTTATTGGTGGGACCGTCCTACGAGCAGTACTTC.

V is TRBV18 and J is TRBJ2-1; the match to TRBD2 covers 10 bases. From germline, CDR1 is KGHSH and CDR2 LQKENI. The CDR3 spans 15 residues. V dropped 3 bases and J dropped 8; count of bases not matched to a gene: 7. The CDR3 DNA reads TGTGCCAGCTCACCGGCTAGCGGGAGTTCCCATGAGCAGTTCTTC. As protein: CASSPASGSSHEQFF.

The rearrangement joins TRBV23-1 to TRBJ2-1; D not certain. TRBV23-1 is an ORF; its function is uncertain. This CDR3 has 11 residues. Trimming took off 4 bases at V and 7 bases at J, with 5 bases between the two ends. CDR3 DNA: TGCGCCAGCAGTCCCCGGAATGAGCAGTTCTTC. This translates into CASSPRNEQFF.

By share, this clone ranks as large. This rearrangement joins TRBV9 to TRBJ1-1; 8 bases fit TRBD1. V lost 4 bases and J lost 3; bases outside the gene matches: 5. In germline, CDR1 is SGDLS, CDR2 YYNGEE. This CDR3 has 14 residues. CDR3: CASSLGQDYTEAFF. CDR3 coding DNA: TGTGCCAGCAGCCTGGGACAGGATTACACTGAAGCTTTCTTT.

The gene calls are TRBV12-5 and TRBJ2-7, with 10 bases identical to TRBD2. From germline, CDR1 is LGHNT and CDR2 FRNRAP. The CDR3 is 14 amino acids. With V trimmed by 7 bases and J by 2 bases, 5 bases remained unmatched. CDR3 amino acids: CASAGTSVTYEQYF. CDR3 bases: TGTGCTAGTGCCGGGACTAGCGTGACCTACGAGCAGTACTTC.

This rearrangement joins TRBV11-3 to TRBJ2-1, with D possibly matching TRBD1 (5 bases). The CDR3 runs to 13 residues. V gave up 5 bases and J gave up 10 bases, with 15 bases separating them. CDR1 and CDR2 from the germline V gene are SGHNT and YENEEA. The CDR3 is CASSAQGLGEQFF. Here the CDR3 DNA reads TGTGCCAGCAGCGCTCAGGGTTTAGGGGAGCAGTTCTTC.

This chain joins TRBV11-2 and TRBJ2-5, with 9 bases that match TRBD2. The trim removed 5 bases at V and 6 bases at J, leaving 7 bases unmatched. Germline-derived CDR1 and CDR2 are SGHAT and FQNNGV. The CDR3 length is 14 residues. CDR3 residues: CASSGTGTSKTQYF. In DNA, the CDR3 is TGTGCCAGCAGCGGCACCGGGACTAGCAAGACCCAGTACTTC. Combining the CDR3 with reference TRBV11-2 and TRBJ2-5 gives the whole variable domain EAGVAQSPRYKIIEKRQSVAFWCNPISGHATLYWYQQILGQGPKLLIQFQNNGVVDDSQLPKDRFSAERLKGVDSTLKIQPAKLEDSAVYLCASSGTGTSKTQYFGPGTRLLVL.

This clone has a handful of counts. The rearrangement joins TRBV5-4 to TRBJ2-1; TRBD1 agrees at 10 bases. CDR1 and CDR2 from the germline V gene are SGHNT and YYREEE (reference sequence). Trimming removed 1 base from V and 7 bases from J; junction bases left unmatched: 5. The CDR3 covers 15 residues. CDR3 nucleotides: TGTGCCAGCAGCTTGCCGGGACAGGGGTTAAATGAGCAGTTCTTC. Protein sequence: CASSLPGQGLNEQFF.